This T cell receptor (beta chain) stems from a study of early T cells in non-severe SARS-CoV-2 infection. Unique molecular identifiers were affixed to single, distinct cDNA molecules. TCRdb analysed the 5' RACE reads with MiXCR anew, one entry per CDR3 protein. This sample yields around 71,000 distinct CDR3 sequences, of which 9% to 10% are seen a single time; around 16% belongs to the top ten. CDR1 is SGDLS and CDR2 is YYNGEE in the germline V gene. The CDR3 is made up of 15 amino acids. The ends lost 0 bases at V and 8 bases at J; junction bases unmatched: 8. This specimen was whole blood, taken at baseline. This chain uses TRBV9 with TRBJ2-4; 7 nucleotides align to TRBD1. This TCR was sampled from an adult who was a healthcare worker with PCR-confirmed SARS-CoV-2 infection or an uninfected control (not recorded which). The CDR3 sequence: CASSVAGTDLDIQYF. CDR3 coding DNA: TGTGCCAGCAGCGTAGCCGGGACAGATCTAGACATTCAGTACTTC.